What follows are 19 T cell receptor beta chains derived from one specimen sequenced in a study of shared clonotypes between healthy human individuals. Here immunoSEQ multiplex PCR was the method, and the copy in TCRdb shows in-frame clones only, minus some. The data contain millions of clones, 85% to 95% of them singletons. Sample: naive CD4+ T cells sorted from blood. Subset indicated: CD45RA+ positively selected. These receptors were collected from a man younger than 35 in good health.

The rearrangement links TRBV30 to TRBJ2-1; 10 bases map to TRBD2. There are 16 residues in the CDR3. Trimming took 2 bases from V and 3 from J; bases not matched to a gene: 7. Germline CDR1 and CDR2: GTSNPN and SVGIG (reference sequence). CDR3 DNA: TGTGCCTGGAGTTCAGGGACTAGCGCCATCTACAATGAGCAGTTCTTC. Translated, it gives CAWSSGTSAIYNEQFF.

This chain joins TRBV6-6 and TRBJ2-7; D call uncertain. The length of the CDR3 is 14 residues. The germline V gene has CDR1 MNHNY and CDR2 SVGAGI (reference sequence). Trimming shortened V by 0 bases and J by 2 bases, and 8 bases separated the two germline ends. CDR3 residues: CASSYSTGPYEQYF. Here the CDR3 DNA reads TGTGCCAGCAGTTACTCGACTGGTCCCTACGAGCAGTACTTC.

The V call is TRBV5-1, the J call TRBJ2-5; perhaps D is TRBD1 or TRBD2 (5 bases each). V was clipped by 1 base and J by 5 bases, with 15 bases between them. Germline V gene data show CDR1 as SGHRS and CDR2 as YFSETQ. The CDR3 loop spans 15 amino acids. In DNA form, the CDR3 reads TGCGCCAGCAGCTTGTTTGGGGGAGTACGCGAGACCCAGTACTTC. This translates into CASSLFGGVRETQYF.

This chain joins TRBV14 and TRBJ1-1; unclear D gene. The CDR3 has 13 residues. V lost 5 bases to trimming and J lost 5 bases, with 12 bases between them. CDR1 is SGHDN, CDR2 FVKESK, per germline. The CDR3 region has the DNA TGTGCCAGCAGCAAAACCGTAAGGACTGAAGCTTTCTTT. Amino acid sequence: CASSKTVRTEAFF.

The J gene is TRBJ1-1, the V gene TRBV5-1; weak D call: TRBD1 (6 bases). Germline CDR1 is SGHRS and CDR2 is YFSETQ. Trimming took 0 bases from V and 5 from J, leaving 11 bases between them. This CDR3 spans 14 amino acids. The CDR3 DNA reads as TGCGCCAGCAGCTTGGTTTCCAGGGGAACTGAAGCTTTCTTT. This gives the protein CASSLVSRGTEAFF.

With regard to this clone: Within the sample, other DNA sequences also encode this same CDR3. V usage is TRBV6-1 and J usage is TRBJ1-5; D possibly corresponds to TRBD1 (6 bases). Trimming cost V 3 bases and J 0 bases, with 9 bases left between them. There are 15 residues in the CDR3. Per the germline V gene, CDR1 is MNHNS and CDR2 is SASEGT. The CDR3 spells CASSDQGYSNQPQHF. CDR3 coding DNA: TGTGCCAGCAGTGATCAGGGGTATAGCAATCAGCCCCAGCATTTT.

For the CDR3, the DNA is TGTGCCTGGAGTGTCCGACAGGGGACAGGAGAAAAACTGTTTTTT. This sequence encodes CAWSVRQGTGEKLFF. The V and J genes are TRBV30 and TRBJ1-4; 8 nucleotides align to TRBD1. The J segment lost 8 bases and the V segment lost 0 bases, leaving 8 bases of the junction unmatched. This CDR3 spans 15 amino acids. Germline loops: CDR1 GTSNPN, CDR2 SVGIG (reference sequence).

This clone is a singleton in its sample. The chain recombines TRBV28 with TRBJ1-6; D gene ambiguous. The CDR3 sequence is 14 residues long. V was cut by 3 bases and J by 9 bases, with 12 bases left in between. From germline, CDR1 is MDHEN and CDR2 SYDVKM. In nucleotides, the CDR3 is TGTGCCAGCAGTTTCATGGGAGGTGGTTCACCCCTCCACTTT. Translating gives CASSFMGGGSPLHF.

The gene calls are TRBV13 and TRBJ2-7; 13 nucleotides line up with TRBD2. This CDR3 has 15 residues. In germline, CDR1 is PRHDT, CDR2 FYEKMQ (reference sequence). V was clipped by 5 bases and J by 4 bases; unmatched bases: 5. DNA for the CDR3: TGTGCCAGCAGCCCTCGGACTAGCGGGGGATACGAGCAGTACTTC. Encoded protein: CASSPRTSGGYEQYF.

About this clone itself: The same CDR3 can be traced to other DNA sequences in this sample. V is TRBV18 and J is TRBJ1-6, with unresolved D. The V and J ends lost 4 bases and 7 bases respectively, with 8 bases between them. Per germline, CDR1 KGHSH and CDR2 LQKENI. CDR3 size: 13 residues. CDR3 amino acids: CASSRGLNSPLHF. CDR3 sequence (DNA): TGTGCCAGCTCACGAGGACTAAATTCACCCCTCCACTTT.

The chain carries TRBV13 and TRBJ1-4; D gene ambiguous. Trimming left V 3 bases short and J 4 bases short, with 6 bases between. The CDR3 has 13 amino acids. CDR1 is PRHDT, CDR2 FYEKMQ, per germline (reference sequence). In DNA form, the CDR3 reads TGTGCCAGCAGCTTGAGGGTTAATGAAAAACTGTTTTTT. Encoded protein: CASSLRVNEKLFF.

This clone was seen a few times. The chain joins TRBV6-4 to TRBJ2-7; D gene unclear. CDR1 MRHNA and CDR2 SNTAGT come from the germline V gene. Trimming left V 7 bases short and J 6 bases short, with 1 base between. CDR3 size: 8 residues. In DNA, the CDR3 is TGTGCCAGCACCGAGCAGTACTTC. Protein product: CASTEQYF.

The chain recombines TRBV11-2 with TRBJ2-7; the match to TRBD2 covers 9 bases. The CDR3 runs to 15 residues. CDR1 is SGHAT and CDR2 is FQNNGV in the germline V gene. V lost 2 bases, J lost 2 bases, and 4 bases stayed unmatched. CDR3 region: CASSLISGSTYEQYF. CDR3 coding DNA: TGTGCCAGCAGCTTAATTAGCGGGAGTACCTACGAGCAGTACTTC.

With regard to this clone: Within the sample, other DNA sequences also encode this same CDR3. V gene TRBV6-5 combines with J gene TRBJ1-6, with 10 bases aligning to TRBD1. The CDR3 is 14 residues long. V shed 2 bases and J 9 bases; nucleotides not matched to a gene: 1. Per the germline V gene, CDR1 is MNHEY and CDR2 is SVGAGI. The DNA of the CDR3 is TGTGCCAGCAGTTACGGACAGGGGGGTTCACCCCTCCACTTT. Its translation is CASSYGQGGSPLHF.

This chain joins TRBV7-6 and TRBJ2-5, with 12 bases matching TRBD1. Germline V gene lookup returns CDR1 SGHVS and CDR2 FNYEAQ. CDR3 length: 16 amino acids. The V segment lost 5 bases and the J segment 4 bases; nucleotides outside the gene matches: 8. Here the CDR3 reads CASSPGTGGFSETQYF. CDR3 DNA sequence: TGTGCCAGCAGCCCAGGGACAGGGGGCTTCTCAGAGACCCAGTACTTC. Drawing the rest from reference TRBV7-6 and TRBJ2-5, the complete variable domain is GAGVSQSPRYKVTKRGQDVALRCDPISGHVSLYWYRQALGQGPEFLTYFNYEAQQDKSGLPNDRFSAERPEGSISTLTIQRTEQRDSAMYRCASSPGTGGFSETQYFGPGTRLLVL.

J is TRBJ2-3 and V is TRBV12-5; 8 bases fit TRBD2. CDR1 and CDR2 from the germline V gene are LGHNT and FRNRAP. J was trimmed by 1 base and V by 5 bases; bases with no gene match: 8. The CDR3 runs 16 residues. CDR3 amino acids: CASGPGTSYRTDTQYF. For the CDR3, the DNA is TGTGCTAGTGGTCCCGGGACTAGTTACCGCACAGATACGCAGTATTTT.

J is TRBJ2-2 and V is TRBV12-5, with 10 bases fitting TRBD1. Germline CDR1 and CDR2: LGHNT and FRNRAP. The CDR3 spans 18 residues. J was trimmed by 4 bases and V by 1 base; bases with no gene match: 9. The CDR3 nucleotides read TGTGCTAGTGGTTTGGGACCTGAGGACAGGGGGTTCACCGGGGAGCTGTTTTTT. This translates into CASGLGPEDRGFTGELFF.

The chain employs TRBV2 and TRBJ1-5; D gene ambiguous. With 2 bases removed from V and 5 bases from J, the gap between germline ends came to 10 bases. Germline V gene sequence: CDR1 SNHLY, CDR2 FYNNEI. There are 14 residues in the CDR3. The CDR3 sequence is CASSERGGDQPQHF. CDR3 DNA: TGTGCCAGCAGTGAACGGGGTGGCGATCAGCCCCAGCATTTT. Full variable domain (outside the CDR3, taken from reference TRBV2 and TRBJ1-5): EPEVTQTPSHQVTQMGQEVILRCVPISNHLYFYWYRQILGQKVEFLVSFYNNEISEKSEIFDDQFSVERPDGSNFTLKIRSTKLEDSAMYFCASSERGGDQPQHFGDGTRLSIL.

The rearrangement uses TRBV9 and TRBJ2-3; 10 bases are a match to TRBD2. The CDR3 contains 18 residues. CDR1 and CDR2 (germline): SGDLS, YYNGEE. Losses at the gene ends were 0 bases for V and 0 bases for J; bases not matched to a gene: 7. CDR3 in amino acids: CASSVALAGAFSTDTQYF. CDR3 DNA: TGTGCCAGCAGCGTAGCCCTAGCGGGAGCTTTTAGCACAGATACGCAGTATTTT.